These T cell receptor beta chains were read from a single sample in a study of response to subunit inactivated influenza vaccine. TCRdb re-called the RT-PCR reads through MiXCR, storing one row per CDR3 protein. The sample includes about 520,000 distinct CDR3 sequences, about 25% seen only once; the top ten take 1.5% to 2%. The sample consisted of CD4+ T cells sorted from PBMCs, taken 4 to 6 days after vaccination. These receptors were collected from a man aged 50-59 years who received an inactivated influenza vaccine. CDR3s include the opening cysteine and the closing phenylalanine or tryptophan. The order of the fields is V gene, clone size, J gene, CDR3 protein. Not every row has a clone size; where given, it reads once, few, many or a size class.

TRBV5-1	few	TRBJ1-5	CASSLGGQGSNQPQHF
TRBV5-1	NA	TRBJ2-5	CASSLVHGQETQYF
TRBV4-1	NA	TRBJ2-3	CASSQFRAENTQYF
TRBV2	few	TRBJ2-5	CASSESRAQYF
TRBV6-4	few	TRBJ2-2	CASRQNSDFGELFF
TRBV4-1	NA	TRBJ2-7	CASSPSKRAALAGGYEQYF
TRBV5-4	few	TRBJ2-3	CASSFVLWTSGTPGDTQYF
TRBV29-1	few	TRBJ2-5	CSANDRVQETQYF
TRBV4-3	NA	TRBJ2-1	CASSRGGAAAYNEQFF
TRBV7-8	NA	TRBJ2-5	CASSLAWGSGGLETQYF
TRBV7-2	NA	TRBJ2-1	CASSLARVAGGPSYNEQFF
TRBV20-1	NA	TRBJ2-5	CSASHLAVGETQYF
TRBV11-2	few	TRBJ2-7	CASSPTQGPYEQYF
TRBV4-3	NA	TRBJ1-2	CASSQGLSGGNYGYTF
TRBV10-2	many	TRBJ2-3	CASSRGTGGGERTDTQYF
TRBV5-1	NA	TRBJ2-1	CASSLDGAPVYEQFF
TRBV7-2	few	TRBJ1-2	CASSFGRDSGYTF
TRBV5-1	few	TRBJ1-1	CASTHNSGTSVRTEAFF
TRBV5-1	NA	TRBJ2-7	CASSLVAGVLSYEQYF
TRBV20-1	NA	TRBJ2-1	CSARDLGTPSTNEQFF
TRBV9	NA	TRBJ1-6	CASSAGRKPLHF
TRBV28	NA	TRBJ1-1	CASSLTRVMEAFF
TRBV6-5	NA	TRBJ2-1	CASSYSYRGRTEQFF
TRBV12-3/TRBV12-4	many	TRBJ2-5	CASSFDSGPATQYF
TRBV7-2	NA	TRBJ1-5	CASSPDSNSNQPQHF
TRBV10-3	few	TRBJ2-6	CAISESYSGANVLTF
TRBV29-1	many	TRBJ2-7	CSVDFGLGRKEQYF
TRBV28	few	TRBJ2-3	CGVASGSTDTQYF
TRBV10-3	NA	TRBJ2-1	CASDGGSSYNEQFF
TRBV20-1	NA	TRBJ2-1	CSAILQGYYNEQFF
TRBV6-1	many	TRBJ2-5	CASSNQRGLRETQYF
TRBV7-2	NA	TRBJ2-5	CASSLGQLWGQYF
TRBV3-1	few	TRBJ2-1	CASSSVGGAYNEQFF
TRBV12-3/TRBV12-4	NA	TRBJ2-5	CASSPKHRQETQYF
TRBV3-1	NA	TRBJ2-1	CASSQEGGPRNEQFF
TRBV6-5	few	TRBJ2-7	CASSYSQRAGVYEQYF
TRBV20-1	few	TRBJ2-1	CSARLARNEQFF
TRBV4-2	many	TRBJ2-7	CASSQESGQGREQYF
TRBV12-3/TRBV12-4	few	TRBJ1-2	CASSIRDTSNYGYTF
TRBV5-6	NA	TRBJ2-7	CASGPGLPYEQYF
TRBV2	few	TRBJ2-3	CASNQRGSTDTQYF
TRBV11-2	few	TRBJ2-3	CASSLDRADNGDTQYF